The 12 T cell receptor beta chains in this list originate from one sample, sequenced in a study of OX40 agonist ivuxolimab in advanced cancers. Repertoires were generated with immunoSEQ multiplex PCR, while TCRdb's copy carries only in-frame clones and drops some. The repertoire holds 65,000 to 100,000 clones, about 81% seen once, with approximately 6.3% in the top ten. Sample: CD4+ or CD8+ T cells sorted from blood, taken in a trial of the OX40 agonist ivuxolimab. All receptors come from an adult with an advanced solid tumor such as melanoma, head and neck, liver or kidney cancer.

This chain links TRBV28 with TRBJ2-1, with TRBD2 identical over 11 bases. There are 19 residues in the CDR3. Trimming at V came to 1 base and at J to 3 bases, leaving 11 bases not matched to a gene. CDR1 and CDR2 (germline): MDHEN, SYDVKM. CDR3 protein: CASSLFALSGGAGYNEQFF. The CDR3 DNA sequence: TGTGCCAGCAGTTTATTTGCGCTTAGCGGGGGGGCCGGCTACAATGAGCAGTTCTTC.

CDR3 bases: TGCGCCAGCAGCCACCTCGGGACAGGGGCGTACAATGAGCAGTTCTTC. Its translation is CASSHLGTGAYNEQFF. The V call is TRBV4-1, the J call TRBJ2-1; TRBD1 agrees at 10 bases. Germline trimming cut 3 bases from V and 4 bases from J; bases unmatched to any gene: 6. Germline CDR1 and CDR2: MGHRA and YSYEKL. CDR3 length: 16 residues.

The gene calls are TRBV10-2 and TRBJ1-5; the match to TRBD1 covers 7 bases. V shed 6 bases, J shed 3 bases, and the junction held 2 bases outside the gene matches. The CDR3 has 13 amino acids. In germline, CDR1 is WSHSY, CDR2 SAAADI. Here the CDR3 DNA reads TGCGCCAGCAGGACAGGGATCAATCAGCCCCAGCATTTT. It encodes CASRTGINQPQHF.

V gene TRBV11-3 combines with J gene TRBJ2-1; 7 positions match TRBD1. V shed 3 bases, J shed 3 bases, and the junction held 2 bases outside the gene matches. This CDR3 is built from 14 residues. CDR1 and CDR2 (germline): SGHNT, YENEEA. CDR3 region: CASSFRQGYNEQFF. As DNA, the CDR3 is TGTGCCAGCAGCTTCCGACAGGGCTACAATGAGCAGTTCTTC.

This clone was detected only a few times. This chain joins TRBV5-1 and TRBJ2-2; D not certain. Germline CDR1 and CDR2: SGHRS and YFSETQ. The CDR3 runs to 16 residues. The V and J ends lost 3 bases and 0 bases respectively, with 12 bases between them. The chain's CDR3 is CASSYRDIPNTGELFF. The CDR3 bases are TGCGCCAGCAGCTACCGCGACATACCGAACACCGGGGAGCTGTTTTTT.

This sequence joins TRBV19 and TRBJ2-7; D tentatively reads TRBD1 or TRBD2 (5 bases each). CDR1 is LNHDA and CDR2 is SQIVND in the germline V gene (reference sequence). This CDR3 comprises 11 residues. As DNA, the CDR3 is TGTGCCAGTAGTATAGGGGGGATTGTGCACGTC. Amino acid sequence: CASSIGGIVHV.

This sequence joins TRBV29-1 and TRBJ2-4; 7 positions agree with TRBD1. The germline gives CDR1 SQVTM, CDR2 ANQGSEA. V lost 6 bases and J lost 0; bases outside the gene matches: 11. The CDR3 totals 16 residues. Here the CDR3 DNA reads TGCAGCGTAGGCACAGGGGCCACTATAGCCAAAAACATTCAGTACTTC. It translates to CSVGTGATIAKNIQYF. Supplemented by reference TRBV29-1 and TRBJ2-4, the full variable domain reads SAVISQKPSRDICQRGTSLTIQCQVDSQVTMMFWYRQQPGQSLTLIATANQGSEATYESGFVIDKFPISRPNLTFSTLTVSNMSPEDSSIYLCSVGTGATIAKNIQYFGAGTRLSVL.

The rearrangement joins TRBV7-2 to TRBJ2-7, with TRBD1 matching over 8 bases. This CDR3 has 16 amino acids. V was clipped by 1 base and J by 4 bases; unmatched bases: 9. Germline V gene data show CDR1 as SGHTA and CDR2 as FQGNSA. For the CDR3, the DNA is TGTGCCAGCAGCTTAGTTGGCGGCCAGGGGGCATACGAGCAGTACTTC. This encodes CASSLVGGQGAYEQYF.

The chain links TRBV11-2 to TRBJ2-3; D might be TRBD2 (6 bases). The CDR3 extends over 14 amino acids. Between the trimmed V and J ends, which lost 4 bases and 0 bases, there was a span of 8 bases. The germline CDR1 and CDR2 sequences are SGHAT and FQNNGV. In DNA, the CDR3 is TGTGCCAGCAGCTCTCTAGCGAGCACAGATACGCAGTATTTT. Protein: CASSSLASTDTQYF.

The chain carries TRBV7-2 and TRBJ1-6; 9 bases are a match to TRBD1. CDR1 is SGHTA, CDR2 FQGNSA, per germline. Germline trimming cut 6 bases from V and 9 bases from J; bases unmatched to any gene: 9. There are 15 residues in the CDR3. This CDR3 reads CASSSTGGEGSPLHF. The CDR3 bases are TGTGCCAGCAGTTCAACAGGGGGCGAGGGTTCACCCCTCCACTTT.

By its share, this clone is large. This chain uses TRBV9 with TRBJ2-5; no firm D call. The CDR3 spans 13 residues. The V end was cut by 4 bases, the J end by 5 bases, with 12 bases between. Germline V lookup: CDR1 SGDLS, CDR2 YYNGEE. The CDR3 sequence is CASSPRPHETQYF. The CDR3 DNA is TGTGCCAGCAGCCCTAGGCCCCACGAGACCCAGTACTTC.

The sample holds a few counts of this clone. This chain links TRBV7-2 with TRBJ2-1; D uncertain. Deletions cut 5 bases from V and 5 bases from J, with 10 bases between. This CDR3 is built from 13 residues. Germline CDR1 is SGHTA and CDR2 is FQGNSA. Here the CDR3 DNA reads TGTGCCAGCAGCCCCCCGGCGGACAATGAGCAGTTCTTC. Translated: CASSPPADNEQFF. Full variable domain (missing parts from reference TRBV7-2 and TRBJ2-1): GAGVSQSPSNKVTEKGKDVELRCDPISGHTALYWYRQSLGQGLEFLIYFQGNSAPDKSGLPSDRFSAERTGGSVSTLTIQRTQQEDSAVYLCASSPPADNEQFFGPGTRLTVL.